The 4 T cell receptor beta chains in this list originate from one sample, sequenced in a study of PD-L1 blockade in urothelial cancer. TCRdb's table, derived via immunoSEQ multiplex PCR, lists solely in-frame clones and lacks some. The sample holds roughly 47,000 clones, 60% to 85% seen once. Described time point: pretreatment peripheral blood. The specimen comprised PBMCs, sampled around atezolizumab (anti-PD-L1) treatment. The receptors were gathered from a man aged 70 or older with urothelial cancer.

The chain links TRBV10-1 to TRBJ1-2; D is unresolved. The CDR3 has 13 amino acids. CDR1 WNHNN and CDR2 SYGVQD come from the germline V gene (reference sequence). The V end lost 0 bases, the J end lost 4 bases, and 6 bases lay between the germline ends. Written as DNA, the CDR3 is TGCGCCAGCAGTGAGTCCCTTCCCTATGGCTACACCTTC. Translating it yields CASSESLPYGYTF.

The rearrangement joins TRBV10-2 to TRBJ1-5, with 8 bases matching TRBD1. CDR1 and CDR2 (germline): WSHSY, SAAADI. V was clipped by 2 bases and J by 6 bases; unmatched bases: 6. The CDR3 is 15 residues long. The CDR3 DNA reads TGCGCCAGCAGTGAGGGGCAGGGGGCGTTTCAGCCCCAGCATTTT. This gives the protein CASSEGQGAFQPQHF.

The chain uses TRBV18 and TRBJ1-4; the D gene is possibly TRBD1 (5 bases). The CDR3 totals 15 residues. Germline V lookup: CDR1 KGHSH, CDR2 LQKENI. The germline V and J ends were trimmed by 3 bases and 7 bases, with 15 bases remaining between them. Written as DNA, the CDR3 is TGTGCCAGCTCACCCCCGGGCTTGGGGGGTGAAAAACTGTTTTTT. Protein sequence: CASSPPGLGGEKLFF.

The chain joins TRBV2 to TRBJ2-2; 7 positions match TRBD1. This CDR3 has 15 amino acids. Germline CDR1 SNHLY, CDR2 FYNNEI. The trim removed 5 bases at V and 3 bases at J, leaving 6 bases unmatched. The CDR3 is CASSYRGADTGELFF. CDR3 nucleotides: TGTGCCAGCAGTTACAGGGGTGCGGACACCGGGGAGCTGTTTTTT. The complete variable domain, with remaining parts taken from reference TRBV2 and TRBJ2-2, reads EPEVTQTPSHQVTQMGQEVILRCVPISNHLYFYWYRQILGQKVEFLVSFYNNEISEKSEIFDDQFSVERPDGSNFTLKIRSTKLEDSAMYFCASSYRGADTGELFFGEGSRLTVL.